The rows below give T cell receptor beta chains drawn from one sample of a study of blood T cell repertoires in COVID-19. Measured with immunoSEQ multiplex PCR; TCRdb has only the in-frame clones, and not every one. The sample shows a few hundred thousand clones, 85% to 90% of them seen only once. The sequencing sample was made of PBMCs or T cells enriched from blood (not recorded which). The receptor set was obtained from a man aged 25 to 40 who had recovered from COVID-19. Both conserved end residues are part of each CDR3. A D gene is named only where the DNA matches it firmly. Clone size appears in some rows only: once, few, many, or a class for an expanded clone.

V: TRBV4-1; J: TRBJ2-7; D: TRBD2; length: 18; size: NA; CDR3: CASSQRLGLAGSDYEQYF; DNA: TGCGCCAGCAGCCAAAGACTTGGACTAGCGGGATCAGACTACGAGCAGTACTTC
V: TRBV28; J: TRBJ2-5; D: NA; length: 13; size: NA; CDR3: CASSLSGQETQYF; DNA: TGTGCCAGCAGTTTATCGGGGCAAGAGACCCAGTACTTC
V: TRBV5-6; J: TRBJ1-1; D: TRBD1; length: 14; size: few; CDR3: CASSPGTGGAEAFF; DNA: TGTGCCAGCAGCCCCGGGACAGGGGGAGCTGAAGCTTTCTTT
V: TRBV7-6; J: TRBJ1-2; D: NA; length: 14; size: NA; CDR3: CASSLGTANYGYTF; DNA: TGTGCCAGCAGCTTAGGGACTGCTAACTATGGCTACACCTTC
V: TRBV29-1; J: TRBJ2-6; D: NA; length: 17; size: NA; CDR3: CSATWGRGRAGANVLTF; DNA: TGCAGCGCCACCTGGGGCAGGGGAAGGGCTGGGGCCAACGTCCTGACTTTC
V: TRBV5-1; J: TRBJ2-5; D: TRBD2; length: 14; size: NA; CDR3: CASWGGDYQETQYF; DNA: TGCGCCAGCTGGGGGGGAGACTACCAAGAGACCCAGTACTTC
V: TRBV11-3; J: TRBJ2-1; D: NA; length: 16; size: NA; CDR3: CASSLEGGAGYNEQFF; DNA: TGTGCCAGCAGCCTAGAGGGAGGCGCGGGGTACAATGAGCAGTTCTTC
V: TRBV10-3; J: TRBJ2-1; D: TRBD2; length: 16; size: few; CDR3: CAIRKTSGFSYNEQFF; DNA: TGTGCCATCAGGAAGACTAGCGGGTTCTCCTACAATGAGCAGTTCTTC
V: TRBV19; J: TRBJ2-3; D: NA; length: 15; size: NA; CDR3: CASSRRDDPTDTQYF; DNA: TGTGCCAGTAGTCGGAGGGACGACCCCACAGATACGCAGTATTTT
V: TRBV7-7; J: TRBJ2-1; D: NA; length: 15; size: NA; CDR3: CASSRSDSSYNERFF; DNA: TGTGCCAGCAGCCGCTCAGATAGCTCCTACAATGAGCGGTTCTTC
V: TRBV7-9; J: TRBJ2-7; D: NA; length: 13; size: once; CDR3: CASSLTTSYEQYF; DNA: TGTGCCAGCAGTCTTACTACTAGTTACGAGCAGTACTTC
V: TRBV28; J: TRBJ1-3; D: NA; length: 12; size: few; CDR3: CASSPPGNTIYF; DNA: TGTGCCAGCAGTCCCCCGGGAAACACCATATATTTT